What follows describes a single TCR beta chain. Its antigen is not known. RNA transcripts served as the template for amplifying TCR beta CDR3 regions. Carried out on the TCR CDR3, a first-round RT-PCR used the HTBI primer set. TCRdb redid the calling of the multiplex PCR reads with MiXCR, one entry per CDR3 protein. The sample yields under 400,000 distinct CDR3 sequences, over 15% seen once. The data derive from a study of T cells in Graves' hyperthyroidism and ophthalmopathy. This CDR3 comprises 13 residues. Germline values: CDR1 LGHNA, CDR2 YSLEER. The V gene lost 5 bases and the J gene lost 7 bases, with 11 bases spanning the gap. Study-wide points: A model built on 13 V-J features separated ophthalmopathy from stable hyperthyroidism.

The genes are TRBV4-3 and TRBJ2-2; D is possibly TRBD2 (6 bases). The sequence derives from a woman between 40 and 50 years old with Graves' ophthalmopathy. Sequencing used blood. In DNA form, the CDR3 reads TGCGCCAGCAGCTACACGCGGGGCGGGGAGCTGTTTTTT. This translates into CASSYTRGGELFF.